Sequencing of this T cell receptor (beta chain) was carried out in a study of Ad26.COV2.S vaccination and SARS-CoV-2 variants. Treatment reported: around 19 received Ad26.COV2.S at low or high dose, single or two shots; about five received placebo; per-sample allocation not given. Collection of samples fell on day 63 after the first vaccine or placebo injection. Generated by immunoSEQ multiplex PCR, the TCRdb table keeps only in-frame clones and is missing some. Of roughly 250,000 clones in the sample, around 90% are singletons; the top ten hold 2.5% to 3.5%. Here the sequenced sample was peripheral blood, taken in a trial of Ad26.COV2.S vaccine versus placebo. The source of this sequence is a person aged 18-60 years who received the Ad26.COV2.S COVID-19 vaccine or a placebo.

The CDR3 nucleotides are TGCAGCGTTCGCCAGGGATCCAACACTGAAGCTTTCTTT. Translation: CSVRQGSNTEAFF. The gene calls are TRBV29-1 and TRBJ1-1, with D tentatively TRBD1 (5 bases). The V and J ends lost 5 bases and 2 bases respectively, with 12 bases between them. In germline, CDR1 is SQVTM, CDR2 ANQGSEA. The CDR3 extends over 13 amino acids.